This is a list of T cell receptor beta chains from one sample in a study of beta chain features in type 1 diabetes. Sequencing used immunoSEQ multiplex PCR; TCRdb keeps in-frame clones, though not all of them. The sample carries about 340,000 clones, approximately 13% recorded once. Material for sequencing was naive CD4+ T cells from blood. These receptors all come from a woman aged 18-29 years with type 1 diabetes. Each CDR3 is given with its conserved first and last residue. The D gene is left open where the match is weak. Clone size is given for some rows only: seen once, a few or many times, or a class if the clone is expanded.

d_call	v_call	j_call	clone_size	cdr3_nt	cdr3_aa
.	TRBV4-3	TRBJ2-2	few	TGCGCCAGCAGCCAACAGGGGACCGGGGAGCTGTTTTTT	CASSQQGTGELFF
.	TRBV27	TRBJ2-6	few	TGTGCCAGCAGTGGTCGGGCTGGGGCCAACGTCCTGACTTTC	CASSGRAGANVLTF
TRBD2	TRBV2	TRBJ2-1	.	TGTGCCAGCAGTGCCAGACTAGCGGCATCGTACAATGAGCAGTTCTTC	CASSARLAASYNEQFF
TRBD2	TRBV7-2	TRBJ2-2	.	TGTGCCAGCAGCTTAGGGACTAGCGGGAGGGCCGGGGAGCTGTTTTTT	CASSLGTSGRAGELFF
.	TRBV6-1	TRBJ2-1	.	TGTGCCAGCAGTGAAGATCGGGGGGCAGGGATAACCTACAATGAGCAGTTCTTC	CASSEDRGAGITYNEQFF
TRBD2	TRBV28	TRBJ2-1	.	TGTGCCAGCAGCACGACTAGCGGGGGGGCCTACAATGAGCAGTTCTTC	CASSTTSGGAYNEQFF
.	TRBV6-6	TRBJ1-2	.	TGTGCCAGCAGTTACATACGGGACACGGCCGAGTTC	CASSYIRDTAEF
TRBD2	TRBV28	TRBJ2-5	few	TGTGCCAGCAGTAAAGCGGGAGGGCCGCGGGAGACCCAGTACTTC	CASSKAGGPRETQYF
TRBD2	TRBV7-3	TRBJ2-1	.	TGTGCCAGCAGCTTAGGAGGGCTAGCGGGAGAAGTTGGTTCCTACAATGAGCAGTTCTTC	CASSLGGLAGEVGSYNEQFF
TRBD2	TRBV10-3	TRBJ2-1	.	TGTGCCATCAGTCTAAGCGGGAGTGGAAACAATGAGCAGTTCTTC	CAISLSGSGNNEQFF
TRBD1	TRBV7-9	TRBJ2-1	few	TGTGCCAGCAGCTTAGCCCCCCGGCAGGGGGCAGGCTCCTACAATGAGCAGTTCTTC	CASSLAPRQGAGSYNEQFF
.	TRBV25-1	TRBJ1-1	.	TGTGCCAGCAGGAGGACTTCGGGGGACACTGAAGCTTTCTTT	CASRRTSGDTEAFF
TRBD1	TRBV28	TRBJ1-3	.	TGTGCCAGCAGTTTCAGGGGGACGGCTGACACCATATATTTT	CASSFRGTADTIYF